The 14 T cell receptor beta chains reported below all come from one sample, sequenced in a study of response to subunit inactivated influenza vaccine. Using its own MiXCR run on the RT-PCR reads, TCRdb lists one record per CDR3 protein. The sample carries 180,000 or so distinct CDR3 sequences, approximately 12% recorded once. This sample also appeared in a second study, on T cells expressing NK-cell markers. That report adds: In generating TCR beta cDNA, 5'RACE template switching with UMIs was used.

The source material was CD8+ T cells sorted from PBMCs, sampled roughly 12 days after vaccination. The source of these receptors is a man aged 45-65 years who received an inactivated influenza vaccine.

The table lists this clonotype with a few counts. The V gene is TRBV29-1, the J gene TRBJ2-7; a possible D gene is TRBD1 (7 bases). Trimming shortened V by 7 bases and J by 4 bases, and 17 bases separated the two germline ends. The CDR3 runs 13 residues. Germline CDR1 and CDR2: SQVTM and ANQGSEA. CDR3 nucleotides: TGCAGCGCGTTCGGGGGCAGGGGGTACGAGCAGTACTTC. It yields the protein CSAFGGRGYEQYF.

J is TRBJ2-7 and V is TRBV27; 8 bases are a match to TRBD1. Per the germline V gene, CDR1 is MNHEY and CDR2 is SMNVEV (reference sequence). With V trimmed by 2 bases and J by 5 bases, 2 bases remained unmatched. The CDR3 has 13 residues. The CDR3 protein is CASSLGTGHEQYF. The CDR3 DNA reads TGTGCCAGCAGTTTAGGGACAGGTCACGAGCAGTACTTC.

This clonotype was seen a few times. The CDR3 protein is CASSFGPGVSETQYF. CDR3 coding DNA: TGTGCCAGCAGCTTCGGACCCGGAGTTTCGGAGACCCAGTACTTC. The chain carries TRBV7-9 and TRBJ2-5; D ambiguous. Trimming took 3 bases from V and 5 from J, leaving 16 bases between them. The CDR3 is made up of 15 amino acids. CDR1 and CDR2 from the germline V gene are SEHNR and FQNEAQ (reference sequence).

The genes are TRBV7-9 and TRBJ1-4; TRBD1 aligns across 8 bases. Germline CDR1 and CDR2: SEHNR and FQNEAQ (reference sequence). The CDR3 runs to 15 residues. V shed 5 bases, J shed 8 bases, and the junction held 10 bases outside the gene matches. The CDR3 coding sequence is TGTGCCAGCAGCCAGGGGGCAGGGACACAGGAAAAACTGTTTTTT. Protein product: CASSQGAGTQEKLFF. The whole variable domain, filled in from reference TRBV7-9 and TRBJ1-4, reads DTGVSQNPRHKITKRGQNVTFRCDPISEHNRLYWYRQTLGQGPEFLTYFQNEAQLEKSRLLSDRFSAERPKGSFSTLEIQRTEQGDSAMYLCASSQGAGTQEKLFFGSGTQLSVL.

This clonotype showed up just a few times. The V call is TRBV20-1, the J call TRBJ2-7; 8 bases are shared with TRBD1. V dropped 1 base and J dropped 3; count of bases not matched to a gene: 5. CDR3 length: 14 amino acids. Per germline, CDR1 DFQATT and CDR2 SNEGSKA (reference sequence). The CDR3 DNA sequence: TGCAGTGCTAGAGCCTATACAGGGGGCTACGAGCAGTACTTC. Protein product: CSARAYTGGYEQYF.

This clonotype was seen more than once but under ten times. The chain employs TRBV5-5 and TRBJ2-3; 7 positions agree with TRBD1. The CDR3 runs to 15 residues. Per germline, CDR1 SGHKS and CDR2 YYEKEE (reference sequence). V lost 1 base and J lost 0; bases outside the gene matches: 2. The CDR3 reads CASSLSTGSTDTQYF. The CDR3 DNA reads as TGTGCCAGCAGCTTGTCGACAGGGAGCACAGATACGCAGTATTTT.

This clonotype was found a few times. The V gene is TRBV28, the J gene TRBJ2-1; 9 bases agree with TRBD1. J was trimmed by 2 bases and V by 5 bases; bases with no gene match: 10. The CDR3 has 17 amino acids. Per the germline V gene, CDR1 is MDHEN and CDR2 is SYDVKM. The CDR3 reads CASSIEQGAIPYNEQFF. The CDR3 DNA follows: TGTGCCAGCAGTATAGAACAGGGGGCCATCCCCTACAATGAGCAGTTCTTC. The full variable domain, in which reference TRBV28 and TRBJ2-1 provide the parts outside the CDR3, is DVKVTQSSRYLVKRTGEKVFLECVQDMDHENMFWYRQDPGLGLRLIYFSYDVKMKEKGDIPEGYSVSREKKERFSLILESASTNQTSMYLCASSIEQGAIPYNEQFFGPGTRLTVL.

In its sample, this clonotype was seen many times. DNA for the CDR3: TGTGCCAGCAGCCCCGGGACCGGGTTTTATGGCTACACCTTC. As protein: CASSPGTGFYGYTF. This chain joins TRBV6-1 and TRBJ1-2; TRBD1 might be the D (5 bases). This CDR3 is built from 14 residues. Germline CDR1 reads MNHNS; CDR2 reads SASEGT. The ends were cut back, 6 bases at V and 5 bases at J, with 16 bases in the middle.

The chain uses TRBV9 and TRBJ1-1; D is possibly TRBD1 (6 bases). The germline CDR1 and CDR2 sequences are SGDLS and YYNGEE. The CDR3 runs 16 residues. The V and J ends lost 0 bases and 0 bases respectively, with 12 bases between them. The CDR3 protein is CASSVVPGAVNTEAFF. CDR3 nucleotide sequence: TGTGCCAGCAGCGTAGTCCCAGGGGCCGTGAACACTGAAGCTTTCTTT.

This clonotype was detected only a few times. V gene TRBV28 combines with J gene TRBJ1-1; the D is unclear. CDR3 length: 12 residues. With 2 bases removed from V and 7 bases from J, the gap between germline ends came to 8 bases. The germline V gene has CDR1 MDHEN and CDR2 SYDVKM. CDR3 sequence reads: CASSLETYEAFF. In nucleotides, the CDR3 is TGTGCCAGCAGTTTAGAGACCTATGAAGCTTTCTTT.

Comments on this clonotype: In this CDR3 the conserved last residue, phenylalanine or tryptophan, is missing, so a read error is likely. This sequence joins TRBV28 and TRBJ1-6; perhaps TRBD1 as D (6 bases). The germline V gene encodes CDR1 MDHEN and CDR2 SYDVKM. Trimming cost V 2 bases and J 10 bases, with 24 bases left between them. CDR3 length equals 18 residues. CDR3 amino acids: CASSLGGAGRIGDSPLHL. Here the CDR3 DNA reads TGTGCCAGCAGTTTAGGGGGGGCGGGAAGGATAGGGGACTCACCCCTCCACTTA.

V usage is TRBV12-3 or TRBV12-4 and J usage is TRBJ1-1; unclear D gene. V lost 0 bases to trimming and J lost 0 bases, with 5 bases between them. The CDR3 totals 14 residues. The CDR3 region is CASSLATVNTEAFF. The CDR3 DNA reads as TGTGCCAGCAGTTTAGCCACGGTGAACACTGAAGCTTTCTTT.

This clonotype was detected only a few times. This chain joins TRBV20-1 and TRBJ2-5; 8 bases align to TRBD2. The J segment lost 5 bases and the V segment lost 3 bases, leaving 8 bases of the junction unmatched. This CDR3 comprises 14 residues. CDR1 is DFQATT, CDR2 SNEGSKA, per germline (reference sequence). The CDR3 nucleotides are TGCAGTGCTAGTCGGGAGGGCCGGTGGGAGACCCAGTACTTC. Translating it yields CSASREGRWETQYF.

This clonotype was counted only a few times. The chain links TRBV29-1 to TRBJ1-2; 9 bases agree with TRBD1. V shed 6 bases, J shed 7 bases, and the junction held 12 bases outside the gene matches. The CDR3 is 14 residues long. The V gene's germline CDR1 is SQVTM and CDR2 ANQGSEA. The CDR3 reads CSVRGTGHTAGYTF. In nucleotides, the CDR3 is TGCAGCGTACGGGGGACAGGGCACACCGCTGGCTACACCTTC.